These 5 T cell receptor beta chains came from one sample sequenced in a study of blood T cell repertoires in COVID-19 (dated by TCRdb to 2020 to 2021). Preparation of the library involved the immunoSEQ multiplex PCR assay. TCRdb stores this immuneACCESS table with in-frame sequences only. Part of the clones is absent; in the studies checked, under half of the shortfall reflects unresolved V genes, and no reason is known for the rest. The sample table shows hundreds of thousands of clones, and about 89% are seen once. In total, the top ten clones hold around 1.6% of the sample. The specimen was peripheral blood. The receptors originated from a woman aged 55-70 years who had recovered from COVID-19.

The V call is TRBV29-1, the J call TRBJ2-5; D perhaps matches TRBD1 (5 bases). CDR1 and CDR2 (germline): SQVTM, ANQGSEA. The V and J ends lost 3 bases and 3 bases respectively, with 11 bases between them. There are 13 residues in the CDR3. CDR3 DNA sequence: TGCAGCGTTGAGATATTGGACAAAGAGACCCAGTACTTC. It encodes CSVEILDKETQYF.

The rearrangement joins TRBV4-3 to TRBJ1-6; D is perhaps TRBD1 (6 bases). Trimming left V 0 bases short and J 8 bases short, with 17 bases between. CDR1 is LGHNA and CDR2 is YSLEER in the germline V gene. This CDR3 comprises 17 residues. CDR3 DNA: TGCGCCAGCAGCCAAGATCATATAACAGGGCCGCATTCACCCCTCCACTTT. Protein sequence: CASSQDHITGPHSPLHF.

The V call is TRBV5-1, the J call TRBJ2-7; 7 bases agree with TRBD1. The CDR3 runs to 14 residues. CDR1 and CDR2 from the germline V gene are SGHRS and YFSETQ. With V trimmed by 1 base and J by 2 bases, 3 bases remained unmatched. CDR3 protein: CASSLRTGPYEQYF. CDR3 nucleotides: TGCGCCAGCAGCTTGAGGACAGGTCCCTACGAGCAGTACTTC. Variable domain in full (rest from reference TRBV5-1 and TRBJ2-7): KAGVTQTPRYLIKTRGQQVTLSCSPISGHRSVSWYQQTPGQGLQFLFEYFSETQRNKGNFPGRFSGRQFSNSRSEMNVSTLELGDSALYLCASSLRTGPYEQYFGPGTRLTVT.

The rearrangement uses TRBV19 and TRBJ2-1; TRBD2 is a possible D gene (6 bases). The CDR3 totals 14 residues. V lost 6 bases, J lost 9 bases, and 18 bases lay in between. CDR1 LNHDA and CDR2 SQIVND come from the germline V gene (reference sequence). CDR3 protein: CASSWDWDSGEQFF. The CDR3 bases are TGTGCCAGTAGCTGGGACTGGGATTCGGGTGAGCAGTTCTTC. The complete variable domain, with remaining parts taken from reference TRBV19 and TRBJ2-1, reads DGGITQSPKYLFRKEGQNVTLSCEQNLNHDAMYWYRQDPGQGLRLIYYSQIVNDFQKGDIAEGYSVSREKKESFPLTVTSAQKNPTAFYLCASSWDWDSGEQFFGPGTRLTVL.

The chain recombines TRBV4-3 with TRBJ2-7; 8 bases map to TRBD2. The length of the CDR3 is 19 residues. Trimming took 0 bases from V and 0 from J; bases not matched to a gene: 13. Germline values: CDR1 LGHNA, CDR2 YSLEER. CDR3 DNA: TGCGCCAGCAGCCAAGATATTGTAACTGCGGGGGGCTTCTCCTACGAGCAGTACTTC. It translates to CASSQDIVTAGGFSYEQYF.